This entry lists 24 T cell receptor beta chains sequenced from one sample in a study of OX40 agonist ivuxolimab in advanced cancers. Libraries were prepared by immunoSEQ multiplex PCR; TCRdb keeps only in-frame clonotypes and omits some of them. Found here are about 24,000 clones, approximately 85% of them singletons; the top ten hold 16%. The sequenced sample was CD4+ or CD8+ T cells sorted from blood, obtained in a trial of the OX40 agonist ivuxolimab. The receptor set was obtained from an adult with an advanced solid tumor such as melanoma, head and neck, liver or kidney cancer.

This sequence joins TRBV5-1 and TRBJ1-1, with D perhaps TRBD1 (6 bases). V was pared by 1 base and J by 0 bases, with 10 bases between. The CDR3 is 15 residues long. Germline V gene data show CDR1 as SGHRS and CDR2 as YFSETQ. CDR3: CASSLKTGLNTEAFF. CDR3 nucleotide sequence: TGCGCCAGCAGCTTGAAAACAGGGCTGAACACTGAAGCTTTCTTT.

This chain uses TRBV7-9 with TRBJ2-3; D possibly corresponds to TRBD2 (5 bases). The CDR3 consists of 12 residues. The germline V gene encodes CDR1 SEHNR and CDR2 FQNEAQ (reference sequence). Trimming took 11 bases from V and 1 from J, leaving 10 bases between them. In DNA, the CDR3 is TGTGCCCTGAGGGCGGGCACAGATACGCAGTATTTT. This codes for CALRAGTDTQYF. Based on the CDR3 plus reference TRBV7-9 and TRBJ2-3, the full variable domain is DTGVSQNPRHKITKRGQNVTFRCDPISEHNRLYWYRQTLGQGPEFLTYFQNEAQLEKSRLLSDRFSAERPKGSFSTLEIQRTEQGDSAMYLCALRAGTDTQYFGPGTRLTVL.

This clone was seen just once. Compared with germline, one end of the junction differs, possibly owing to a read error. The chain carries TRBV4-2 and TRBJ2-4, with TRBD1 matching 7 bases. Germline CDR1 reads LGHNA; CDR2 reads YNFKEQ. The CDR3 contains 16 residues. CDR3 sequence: CASSQGQDLAKNIQYF. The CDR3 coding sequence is TGTGCCAGCAGTCAAGGACAGGACTTAGCCAAAAACATTCAGTACTTC.

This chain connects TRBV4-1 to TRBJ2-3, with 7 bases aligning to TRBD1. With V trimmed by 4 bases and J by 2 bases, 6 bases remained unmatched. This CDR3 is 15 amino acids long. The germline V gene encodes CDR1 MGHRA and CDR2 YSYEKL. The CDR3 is CASSPTTGATDTQYF. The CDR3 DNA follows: TGCGCCAGCAGCCCAACCACAGGGGCCACAGATACGCAGTATTTT.

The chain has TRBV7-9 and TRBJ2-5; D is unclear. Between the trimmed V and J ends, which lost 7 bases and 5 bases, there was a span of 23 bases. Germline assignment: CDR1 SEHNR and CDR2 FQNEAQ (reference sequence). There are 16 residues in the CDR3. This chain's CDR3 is CASTQTEMTDRETQYF. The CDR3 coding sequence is TGTGCCAGCACCCAAACCGAGATGACGGATAGGGAGACCCAGTACTTC.

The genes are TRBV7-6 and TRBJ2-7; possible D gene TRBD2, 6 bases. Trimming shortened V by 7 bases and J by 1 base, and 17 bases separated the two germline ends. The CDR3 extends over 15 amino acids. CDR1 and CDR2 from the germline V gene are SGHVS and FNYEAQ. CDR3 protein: CASTPGGAGSYEQYF. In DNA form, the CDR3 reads TGTGCCAGCACCCCAGGAGGGGCGGGTTCCTACGAGCAGTACTTC.

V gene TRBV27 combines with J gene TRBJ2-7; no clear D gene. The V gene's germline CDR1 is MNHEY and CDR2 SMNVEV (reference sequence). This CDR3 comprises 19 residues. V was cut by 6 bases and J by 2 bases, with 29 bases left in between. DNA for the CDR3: TGTGCCAGCAGCCCGCGTCTTTCACTTAGCCCGTCTAGTACCTACGAGCAGTACTTC. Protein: CASSPRLSLSPSSTYEQYF.

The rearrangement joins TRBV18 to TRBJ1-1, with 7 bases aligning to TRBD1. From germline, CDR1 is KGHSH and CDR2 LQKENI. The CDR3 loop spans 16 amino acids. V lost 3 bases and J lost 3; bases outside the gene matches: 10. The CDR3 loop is CASSPLYRGRDTEAFF. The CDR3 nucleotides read TGTGCCAGCTCACCTCTTTACAGGGGACGAGACACTGAAGCTTTCTTT.

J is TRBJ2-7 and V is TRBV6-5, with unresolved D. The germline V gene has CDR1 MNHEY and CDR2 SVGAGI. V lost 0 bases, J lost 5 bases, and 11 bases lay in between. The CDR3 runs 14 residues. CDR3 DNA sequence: TGTGCCAGCAGTTACTCACTTAACCGGGACGAGCAGTACTTC. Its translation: CASSYSLNRDEQYF.

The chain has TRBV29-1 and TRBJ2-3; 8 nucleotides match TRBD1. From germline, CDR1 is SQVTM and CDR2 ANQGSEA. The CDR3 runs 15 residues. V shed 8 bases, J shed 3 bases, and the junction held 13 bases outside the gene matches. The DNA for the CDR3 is TGCAGCACCCGACAGGGGACGTCTTCGACAGATACGCAGTATTTT. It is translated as CSTRQGTSSTDTQYF.

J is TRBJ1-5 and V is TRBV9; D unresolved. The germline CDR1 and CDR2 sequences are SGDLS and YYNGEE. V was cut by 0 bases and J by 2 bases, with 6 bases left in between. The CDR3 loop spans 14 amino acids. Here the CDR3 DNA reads TGTGCCAGCAGCGTAGACGGGGGCAATCAGCCCCAGCATTTT. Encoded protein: CASSVDGGNQPQHF.

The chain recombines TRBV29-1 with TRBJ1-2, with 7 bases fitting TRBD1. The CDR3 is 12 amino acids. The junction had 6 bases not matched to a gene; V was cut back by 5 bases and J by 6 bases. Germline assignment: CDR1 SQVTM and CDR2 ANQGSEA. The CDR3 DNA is TGCAGCGTTTACAGGGGAGGGAATGGCTACACCTTC. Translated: CSVYRGGNGYTF.

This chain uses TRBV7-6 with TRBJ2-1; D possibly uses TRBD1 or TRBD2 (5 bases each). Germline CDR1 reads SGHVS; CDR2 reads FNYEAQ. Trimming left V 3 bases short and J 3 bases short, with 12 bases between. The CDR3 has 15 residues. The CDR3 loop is CASSLAGTIYNEQFF. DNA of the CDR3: TGTGCCAGCAGCTTGGCAGGGACCATCTACAATGAGCAGTTCTTC.

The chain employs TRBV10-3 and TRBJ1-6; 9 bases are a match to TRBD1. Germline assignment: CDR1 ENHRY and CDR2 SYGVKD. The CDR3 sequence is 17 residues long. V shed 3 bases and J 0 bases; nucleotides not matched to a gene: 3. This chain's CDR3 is CAISETGGRSYNSPLHF. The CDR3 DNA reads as TGTGCCATCAGTGAAACAGGGGGCCGCTCCTATAATTCACCCCTCCACTTT.

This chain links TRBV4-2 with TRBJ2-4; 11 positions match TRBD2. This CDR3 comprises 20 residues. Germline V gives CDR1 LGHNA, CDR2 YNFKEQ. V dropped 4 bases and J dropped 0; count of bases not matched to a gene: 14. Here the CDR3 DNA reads TGTGCCAGCAGCCTCTTGGTAGGGACTAGCGGACCTCTAGCCAAAAACATTCAGTACTTC. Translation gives CASSLLVGTSGPLAKNIQYF.

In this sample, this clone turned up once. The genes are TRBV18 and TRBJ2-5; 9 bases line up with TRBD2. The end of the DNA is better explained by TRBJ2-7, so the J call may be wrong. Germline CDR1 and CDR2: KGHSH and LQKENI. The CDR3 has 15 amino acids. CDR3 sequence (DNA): TGTGCCAGCTCACCGCCTAGCGGGGCAGACTACGAGCAGTACTTC. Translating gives CASSPPSGADYEQYF.

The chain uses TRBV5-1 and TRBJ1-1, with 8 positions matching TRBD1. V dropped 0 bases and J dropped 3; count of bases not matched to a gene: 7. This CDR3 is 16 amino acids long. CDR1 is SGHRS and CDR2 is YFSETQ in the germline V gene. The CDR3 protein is CASSLGTGFLDTEAFF. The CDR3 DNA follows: TGCGCCAGCAGCTTGGGGACAGGGTTTCTGGACACTGAAGCTTTCTTT.

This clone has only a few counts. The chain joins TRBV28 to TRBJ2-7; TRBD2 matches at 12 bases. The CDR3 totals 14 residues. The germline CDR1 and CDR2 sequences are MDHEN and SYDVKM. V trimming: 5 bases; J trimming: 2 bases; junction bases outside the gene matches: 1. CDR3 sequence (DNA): TGTGCCAGCAGTCTAGCGGGGGGGGCCTACGAGCAGTACTTC. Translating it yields CASSLAGGAYEQYF. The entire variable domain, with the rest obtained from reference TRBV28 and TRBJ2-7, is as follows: DVKVTQSSRYLVKRTGEKVFLECVQDMDHENMFWYRQDPGLGLRLIYFSYDVKMKEKGDIPEGYSVSREKKERFSLILESASTNQTSMYLCASSLAGGAYEQYFGPGTRLTVT.

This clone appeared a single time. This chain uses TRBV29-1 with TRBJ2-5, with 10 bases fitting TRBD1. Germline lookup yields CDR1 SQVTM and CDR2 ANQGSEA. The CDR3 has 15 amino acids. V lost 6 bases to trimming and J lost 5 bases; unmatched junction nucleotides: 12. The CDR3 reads CSVIKTGGAGETQYF. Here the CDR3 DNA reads TGCAGCGTGATAAAGACAGGGGGCGCGGGGGAGACCCAGTACTTC. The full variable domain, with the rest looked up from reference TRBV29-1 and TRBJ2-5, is SAVISQKPSRDICQRGTSLTIQCQVDSQVTMMFWYRQQPGQSLTLIATANQGSEATYESGFVIDKFPISRPNLTFSTLTVSNMSPEDSSIYLCSVIKTGGAGETQYFGPGTRLLVL.

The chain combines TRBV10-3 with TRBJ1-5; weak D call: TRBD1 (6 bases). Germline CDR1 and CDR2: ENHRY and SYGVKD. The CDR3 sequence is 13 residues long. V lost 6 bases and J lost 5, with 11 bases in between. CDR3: CAISGGLHQPQHF. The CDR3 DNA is TGTGCCATCAGCGGGGGCTTACATCAGCCCCAGCATTTT.

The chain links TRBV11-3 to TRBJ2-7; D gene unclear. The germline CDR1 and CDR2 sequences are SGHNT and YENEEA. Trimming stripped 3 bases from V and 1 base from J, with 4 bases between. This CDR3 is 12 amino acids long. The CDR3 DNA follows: TGTGCCAGCAGCTTCGGGTCCTACGAGCAGTACTTC. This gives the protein CASSFGSYEQYF.

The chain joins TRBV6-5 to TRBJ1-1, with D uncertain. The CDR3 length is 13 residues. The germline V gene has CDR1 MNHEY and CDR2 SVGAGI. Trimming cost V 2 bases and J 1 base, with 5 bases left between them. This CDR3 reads CASSYEQNTEAFF. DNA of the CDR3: TGTGCCAGCAGTTACGAGCAGAACACTGAAGCTTTCTTT.

CDR3 residues: CAIRGWGTGELFF. CDR3 coding DNA: TGTGCCATCAGGGGATGGGGGACCGGGGAGCTGTTTTTT. This sequence joins TRBV10-3 and TRBJ2-2; D may be TRBD1 or TRBD2 (5 bases each). Per the germline V gene, CDR1 is ENHRY and CDR2 is SYGVKD. Trimming stripped 6 bases from V and 5 bases from J, with 10 bases between. The CDR3 extends over 13 amino acids.

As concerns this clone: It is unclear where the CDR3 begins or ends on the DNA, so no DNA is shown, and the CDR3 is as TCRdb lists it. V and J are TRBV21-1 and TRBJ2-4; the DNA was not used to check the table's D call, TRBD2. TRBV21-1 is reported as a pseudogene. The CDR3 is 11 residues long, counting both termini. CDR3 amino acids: CASSKFGSGNF.